The clone carrying this TCR beta chain was detected once. The data stem from a study of blood T cell repertoires in COVID-19. The CDR3 loop spans 17 amino acids. Per germline, CDR1 SNHLY and CDR2 FYNNEI. Trimming took 6 bases from V and 1 from J; bases not matched to a gene: 14. In the original workflow: Using reference gene primer amplification, nucleated cell counts were estimated. Data came from immunoSEQ multiplex PCR; TCRdb stores just in-frame clones and leaves some out. The V and J calls and clone size are taken from that table; D and trimming were inferred from the DNA. The sample holds roughly 220,000 clones, approximately 86% seen once.

The sequenced sample was PBMCs or T cells enriched from blood (not recorded which). This chain links TRBV2 with TRBJ1-1; the match to TRBD1 covers 7 bases. This TCR was recovered from a woman between 40 and 55 years old with acute COVID-19. The CDR3 region is CASSRDRAPYGNTEAFF. The CDR3 nucleotides are TGTGCCAGCAGCCGTGACAGGGCTCCGTACGGGAACACTGAAGCTTTCTTT.